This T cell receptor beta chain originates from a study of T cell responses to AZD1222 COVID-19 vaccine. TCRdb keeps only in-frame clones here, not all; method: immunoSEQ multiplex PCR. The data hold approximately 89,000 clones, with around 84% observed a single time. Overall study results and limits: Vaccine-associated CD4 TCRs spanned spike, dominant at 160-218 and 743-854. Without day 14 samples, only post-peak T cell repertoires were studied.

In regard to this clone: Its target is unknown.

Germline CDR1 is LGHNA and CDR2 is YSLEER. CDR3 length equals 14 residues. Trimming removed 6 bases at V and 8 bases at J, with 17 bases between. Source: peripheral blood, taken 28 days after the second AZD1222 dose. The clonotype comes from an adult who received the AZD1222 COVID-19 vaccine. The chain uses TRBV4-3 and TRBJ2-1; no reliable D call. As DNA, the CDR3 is TGCGCCAGCAGGCTCTCCCCCCTGTTCGATGAGCAGTTCTTC. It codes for CASRLSPLFDEQFF.